This T cell receptor beta chain was recovered during a study of tumor-infiltrating lymphocytes in primary liver carcinoma. About the research overall: The patients comprised men and women between the ages of 30 and 69 years.

Unsorted whole blood supplied the blood RNA, and germline DNA was isolated too. After removal of 4 bases from V and 6 bases from J, the junction contained 7 bases not matched to a gene. The CDR3 length is 15 residues. TCR beta cDNA came from approximately 540 ng total RNA, primed with a constant-region primer. Employing slightly modified ARM-PCR, three nested multiplex PCR rounds were run, and these gave rise to the TCR beta libraries. The opening two PCR rounds, ten to eleven cycles each, paired TRBV1-TRBV30 forward primers with a C-beta reverse primer. A single record per CDR3 protein comes from TCRdb applying MiXCR to the multiplex PCR reads. Here the sample spans about 310,000 distinct CDR3 sequences, around three fifths being singletons. This clonotype has ten or more counts. The antigen is unknown. Study conclusions and caveats: Tumor-adjacent and tumor-blood pairs showed less overlap than tumor region pairs. Relative to blood, tumors carried a significantly larger fraction of the repertoire in their top 250 clones (p = 0.039).

This TCR derives from a woman between 25 and 40 years old with primary liver carcinoma and hepatitis B virus infection. Sample: peripheral blood. The chain is built from TRBV12-3 or TRBV12-4 and TRBJ2-2; TRBD1 agrees at 8 bases. The CDR3 region has the DNA TGTGCCAGCAGTTCCGCAGGGGGCCGGGCCGGGGAGCTGTTTTTT. As protein: CASSSAGGRAGELFF.